This T cell receptor beta chain was found in a study of blood T cell repertoires in COVID-19. Overall study context: Acute and convalescent COVID-19 specimens originated in the United States, Italy and Spain. The analysed material was cDNA or gDNA that came from T cells, B-cell-depleted T cells, or PBMCs.

This CDR3 region has 18 residues. V dropped 4 bases and J dropped 5; count of bases not matched to a gene: 14. Germline CDR1 MGHRA, CDR2 YSYEKL. Sequencing used immunoSEQ multiplex PCR; TCRdb keeps in-frame clones, though not all of them. In the table there are fewer than 85,000 clones, 65% to 85% of which are singletons. The receptor was derived from an elderly woman with active or convalescent COVID-19. The sample was peripheral blood. The chain couples TRBV4-1 to TRBJ2-3, with 11 positions matching TRBD2. For the CDR3, the DNA is TGCGCCAGCAGCCGGAAGGCCACCCTTAGCGGGAGGGGAGATACGCAGTATTTT. This codes for CASSRKATLSGRGDTQYF.